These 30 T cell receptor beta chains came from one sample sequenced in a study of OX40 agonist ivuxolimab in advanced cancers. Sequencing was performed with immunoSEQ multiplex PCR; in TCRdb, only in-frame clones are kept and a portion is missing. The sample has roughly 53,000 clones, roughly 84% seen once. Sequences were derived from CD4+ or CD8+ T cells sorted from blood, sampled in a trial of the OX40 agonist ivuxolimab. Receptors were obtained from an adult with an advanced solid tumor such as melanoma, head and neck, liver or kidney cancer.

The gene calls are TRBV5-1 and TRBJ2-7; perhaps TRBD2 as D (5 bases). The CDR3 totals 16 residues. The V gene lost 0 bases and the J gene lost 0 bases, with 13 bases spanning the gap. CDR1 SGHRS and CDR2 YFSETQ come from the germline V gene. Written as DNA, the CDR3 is TGCGCCAGCAGCTTGGTTTCTAGTGGGAGCTCCTACGAGCAGTACTTC. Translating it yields CASSLVSSGSSYEQYF. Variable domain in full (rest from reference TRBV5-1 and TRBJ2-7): KAGVTQTPRYLIKTRGQQVTLSCSPISGHRSVSWYQQTPGQGLQFLFEYFSETQRNKGNFPGRFSGRQFSNSRSEMNVSTLELGDSALYLCASSLVSSGSSYEQYFGPGTRLTVT.

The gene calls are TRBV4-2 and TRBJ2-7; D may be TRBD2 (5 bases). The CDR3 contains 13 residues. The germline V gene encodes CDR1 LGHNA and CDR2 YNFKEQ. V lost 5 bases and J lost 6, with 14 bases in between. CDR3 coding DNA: TGTGCCAGCAGCTCGGTGGGGAGTCGCGAGCAGTACTTC. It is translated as CASSSVGSREQYF.

CDR3 sequence (DNA): TGTGCCAGCAGTTTCACATACGGACTAGCGGCCCTGGAGGGGGAGCTGTTTTTT. Its translation: CASSFTYGLAALEGELFF. The J gene is TRBJ2-2, the V gene TRBV28, with 10 bases that match TRBD2. From germline, CDR1 is MDHEN and CDR2 SYDVKM. The J segment lost 8 bases and the V segment lost 3 bases, leaving 15 bases of the junction unmatched. The CDR3 is made up of 18 amino acids.

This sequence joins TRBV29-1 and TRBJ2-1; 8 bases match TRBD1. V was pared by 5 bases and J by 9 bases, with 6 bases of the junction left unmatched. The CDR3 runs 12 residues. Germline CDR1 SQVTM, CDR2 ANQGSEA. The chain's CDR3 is CSVSGGTGEQFF. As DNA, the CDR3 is TGCAGCGTTAGTGGGGGGACAGGTGAGCAGTTCTTC.

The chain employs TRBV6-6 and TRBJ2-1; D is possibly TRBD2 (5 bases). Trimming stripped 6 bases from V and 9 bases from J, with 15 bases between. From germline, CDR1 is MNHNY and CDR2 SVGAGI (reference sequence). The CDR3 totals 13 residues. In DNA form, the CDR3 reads TGTGCCAGCAGCGACCTGCGTCGGGGTGAGCAGTTCTTC. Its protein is CASSDLRRGEQFF.

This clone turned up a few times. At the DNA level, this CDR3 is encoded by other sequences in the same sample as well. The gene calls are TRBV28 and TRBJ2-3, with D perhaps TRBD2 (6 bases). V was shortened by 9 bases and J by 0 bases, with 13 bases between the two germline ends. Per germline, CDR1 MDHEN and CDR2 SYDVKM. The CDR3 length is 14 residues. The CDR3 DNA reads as TGTGCCAGTACGACTAGAACCAGCACAGATACGCAGTATTTT. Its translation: CASTTRTSTDTQYF.

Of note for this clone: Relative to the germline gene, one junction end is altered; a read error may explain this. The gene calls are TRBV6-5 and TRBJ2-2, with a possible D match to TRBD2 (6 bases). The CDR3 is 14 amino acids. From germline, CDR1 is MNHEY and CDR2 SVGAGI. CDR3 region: CASGRWDSDRGAVF. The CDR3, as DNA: TGTGCCAGCGGTAGGTGGGACTCGGACCGGGGAGCTGTTTTT.

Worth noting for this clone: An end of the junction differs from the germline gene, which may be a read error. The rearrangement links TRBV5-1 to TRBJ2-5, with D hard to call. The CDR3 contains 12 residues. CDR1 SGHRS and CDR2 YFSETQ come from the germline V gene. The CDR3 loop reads CASSSPGETQYF. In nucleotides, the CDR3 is TGTGCCAGCAGCTCGCCTGGAGAGACCCAGTACTTC.

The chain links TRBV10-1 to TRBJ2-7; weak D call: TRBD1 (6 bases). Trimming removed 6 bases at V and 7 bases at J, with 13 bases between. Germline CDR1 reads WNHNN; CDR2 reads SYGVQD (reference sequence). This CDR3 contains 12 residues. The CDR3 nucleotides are TGCGCCAGCAGCGTTCTGGACAGTGAGCAGTACTTC. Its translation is CASSVLDSEQYF.

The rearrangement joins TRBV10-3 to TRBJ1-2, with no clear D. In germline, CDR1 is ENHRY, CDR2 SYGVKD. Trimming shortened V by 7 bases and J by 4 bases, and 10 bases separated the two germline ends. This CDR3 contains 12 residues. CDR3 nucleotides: TGTGCCATCACCCAGGATCTCTATGGCTACACCTTC. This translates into CAITQDLYGYTF.

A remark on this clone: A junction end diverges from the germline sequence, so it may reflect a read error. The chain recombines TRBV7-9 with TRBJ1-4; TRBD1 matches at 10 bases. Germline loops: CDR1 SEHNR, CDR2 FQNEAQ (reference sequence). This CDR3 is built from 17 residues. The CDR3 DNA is TGTGCCAGCAGCGTAGCGACAGGGGGCGTAACTAATGAAAAACTGTTTTTT. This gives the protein CASSVATGGVTNEKLFF.

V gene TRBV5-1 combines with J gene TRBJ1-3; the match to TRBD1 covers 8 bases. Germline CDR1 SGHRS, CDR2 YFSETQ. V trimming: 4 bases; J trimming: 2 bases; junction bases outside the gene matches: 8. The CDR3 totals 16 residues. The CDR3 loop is CASSVAGGAAGNTIYF. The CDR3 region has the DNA TGCGCCAGCAGCGTAGCAGGGGGCGCGGCTGGAAACACCATATATTTT.

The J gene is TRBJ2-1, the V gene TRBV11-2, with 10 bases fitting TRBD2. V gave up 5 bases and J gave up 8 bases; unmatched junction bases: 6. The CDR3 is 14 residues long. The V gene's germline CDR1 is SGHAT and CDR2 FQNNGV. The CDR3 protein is CASSTSGTSDEQFF. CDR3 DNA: TGTGCCAGCAGCACTTCCGGGACTAGCGATGAGCAGTTCTTC.

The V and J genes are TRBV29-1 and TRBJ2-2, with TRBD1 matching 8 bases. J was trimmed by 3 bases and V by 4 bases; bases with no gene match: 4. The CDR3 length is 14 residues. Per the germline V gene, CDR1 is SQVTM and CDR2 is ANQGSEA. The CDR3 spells CSVGQGTYTGELFF. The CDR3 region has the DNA TGCAGCGTTGGACAGGGGACCTACACCGGGGAGCTGTTTTTT.

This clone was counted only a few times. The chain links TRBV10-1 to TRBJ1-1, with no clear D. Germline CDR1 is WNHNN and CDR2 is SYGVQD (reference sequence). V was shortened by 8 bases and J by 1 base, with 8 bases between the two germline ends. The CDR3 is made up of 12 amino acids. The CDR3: CASGRPNTEAFF. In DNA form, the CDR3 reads TGCGCCAGCGGACGGCCGAACACTGAAGCTTTCTTT.

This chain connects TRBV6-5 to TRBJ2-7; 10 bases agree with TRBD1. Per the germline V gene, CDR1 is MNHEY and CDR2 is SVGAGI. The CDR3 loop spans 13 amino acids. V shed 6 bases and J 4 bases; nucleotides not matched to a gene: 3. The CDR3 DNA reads TGTGCCAGCAGGCGGGACAGGGGTTACGAGCAGTACTTC. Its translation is CASRRDRGYEQYF.

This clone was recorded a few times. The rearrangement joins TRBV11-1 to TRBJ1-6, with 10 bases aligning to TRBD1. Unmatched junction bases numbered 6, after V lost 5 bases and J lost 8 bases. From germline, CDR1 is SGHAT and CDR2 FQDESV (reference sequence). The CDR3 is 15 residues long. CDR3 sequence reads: CASSPRQGAHSPLHF. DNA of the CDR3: TGTGCCAGCAGCCCCAGACAGGGGGCCCATTCACCCCTCCACTTT.

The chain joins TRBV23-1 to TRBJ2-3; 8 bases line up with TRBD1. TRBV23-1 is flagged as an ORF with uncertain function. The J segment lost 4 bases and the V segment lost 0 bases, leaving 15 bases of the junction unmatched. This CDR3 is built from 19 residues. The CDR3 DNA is TGCGCCAGCAGTCAATCCACAACCGGGACAGGTCAATTAGCAGATACGCAGTATTTT. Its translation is CASSQSTTGTGQLADTQYF.

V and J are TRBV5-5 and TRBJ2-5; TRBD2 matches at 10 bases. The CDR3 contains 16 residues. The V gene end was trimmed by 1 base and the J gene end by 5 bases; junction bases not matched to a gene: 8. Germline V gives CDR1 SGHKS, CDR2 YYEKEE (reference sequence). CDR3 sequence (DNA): TGTGCCAGCAGCTTGATGCTAGCGGGAGCTGGGGAGACCCAGTACTTC. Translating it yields CASSLMLAGAGETQYF.

The CDR3 DNA reads as TGTGCCAGCCGGGAGTCTAGCACAGATACGCAGTATTTT. This codes for CASRESSTDTQYF. The J gene is TRBJ2-3, the V gene TRBV9, with D possibly being TRBD2 (6 bases). Germline assignment: CDR1 SGDLS and CDR2 YYNGEE. Trimming shortened V by 7 bases and J by 0 bases, and 9 bases separated the two germline ends. The length of the CDR3 is 13 residues.

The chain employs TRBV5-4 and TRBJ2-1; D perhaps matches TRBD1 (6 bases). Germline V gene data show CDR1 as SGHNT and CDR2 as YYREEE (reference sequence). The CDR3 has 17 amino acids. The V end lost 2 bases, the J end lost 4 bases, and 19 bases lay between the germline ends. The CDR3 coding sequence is TGTGCCAGCAGCTTTAGCGCTGGGACAAGAACTTACAATGAGCAGTTCTTC. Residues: CASSFSAGTRTYNEQFF.

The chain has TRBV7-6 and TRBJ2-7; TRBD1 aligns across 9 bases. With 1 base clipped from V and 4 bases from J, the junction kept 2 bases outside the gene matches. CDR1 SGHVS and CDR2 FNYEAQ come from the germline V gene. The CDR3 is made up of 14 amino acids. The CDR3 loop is CASSLEGQGYEQYF. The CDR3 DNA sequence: TGTGCCAGCAGCTTAGAGGGACAGGGTTACGAGCAGTACTTC. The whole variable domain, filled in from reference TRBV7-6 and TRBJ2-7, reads GAGVSQSPRYKVTKRGQDVALRCDPISGHVSLYWYRQALGQGPEFLTYFNYEAQQDKSGLPNDRFSAERPEGSISTLTIQRTEQRDSAMYRCASSLEGQGYEQYFGPGTRLTVT.

Here the CDR3 reads CASSIRTSVPGELFF. CDR3 sequence (DNA): TGCGCCAGCAGCATCCGGACTAGCGTGCCCGGGGAGCTGTTTTTT. The chain has TRBV5-1 and TRBJ2-2, with TRBD2 matching over 9 bases. Germline V CDR1 and CDR2: SGHRS, YFSETQ. The CDR3 is made up of 15 amino acids. V lost 4 bases to trimming and J lost 6 bases; unmatched junction nucleotides: 7.

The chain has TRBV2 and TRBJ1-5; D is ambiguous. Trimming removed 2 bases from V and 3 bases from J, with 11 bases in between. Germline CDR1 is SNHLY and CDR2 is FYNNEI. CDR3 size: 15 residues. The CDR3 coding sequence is TGTGCCAGCAGTGAACTTAGGGCAAACAATCAGCCCCAGCATTTT. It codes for CASSELRANNQPQHF.

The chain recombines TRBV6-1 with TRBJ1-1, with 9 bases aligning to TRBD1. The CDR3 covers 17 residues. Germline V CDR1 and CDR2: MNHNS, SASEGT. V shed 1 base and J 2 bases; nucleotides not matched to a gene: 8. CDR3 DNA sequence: TGTGCCAGCAGTGAAGTCAGAGGGACAGGGCGCAACACTGAAGCTTTCTTT. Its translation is CASSEVRGTGRNTEAFF.

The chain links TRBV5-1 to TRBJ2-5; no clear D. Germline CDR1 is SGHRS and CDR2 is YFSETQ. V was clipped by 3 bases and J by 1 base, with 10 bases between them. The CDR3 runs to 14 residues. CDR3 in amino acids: CASSYLGIQETQYF. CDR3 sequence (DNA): TGCGCCAGCAGCTATCTGGGGATCCAAGAGACCCAGTACTTC. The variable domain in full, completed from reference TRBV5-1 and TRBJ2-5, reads KAGVTQTPRYLIKTRGQQVTLSCSPISGHRSVSWYQQTPGQGLQFLFEYFSETQRNKGNFPGRFSGRQFSNSRSEMNVSTLELGDSALYLCASSYLGIQETQYFGPGTRLLVL.

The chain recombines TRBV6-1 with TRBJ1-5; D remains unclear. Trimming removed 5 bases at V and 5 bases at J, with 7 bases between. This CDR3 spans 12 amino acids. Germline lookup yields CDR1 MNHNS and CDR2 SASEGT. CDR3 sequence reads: CASSRVDQPQHF. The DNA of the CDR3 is TGTGCCAGCAGTCGGGTAGATCAGCCCCAGCATTTT.

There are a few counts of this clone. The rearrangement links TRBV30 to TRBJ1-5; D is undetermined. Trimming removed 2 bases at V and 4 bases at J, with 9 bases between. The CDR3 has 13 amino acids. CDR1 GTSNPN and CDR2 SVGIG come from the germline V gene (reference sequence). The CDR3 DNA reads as TGTGCCTGGAGTACTACAGCTAATCAGCCCCAGCATTTT. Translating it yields CAWSTTANQPQHF. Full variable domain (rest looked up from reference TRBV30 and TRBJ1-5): SQTIHQWPATLVQPVGSPLSLECTVEGTSNPNLYWYRQAAGRGLQLLFYSVGIGQISSEVPQNLSASRPQDRQFILSSKKLLLSDSGFYLCAWSTTANQPQHFGDGTRLSIL.

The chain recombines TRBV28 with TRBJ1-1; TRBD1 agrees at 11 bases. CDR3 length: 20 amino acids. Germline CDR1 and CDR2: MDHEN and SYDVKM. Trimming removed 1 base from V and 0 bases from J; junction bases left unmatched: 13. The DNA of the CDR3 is TGTGCCAGCAGTTTATTAGGGACAGGGGGGAGCACGGTGGTGAACACTGAAGCTTTCTTT. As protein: CASSLLGTGGSTVVNTEAFF.

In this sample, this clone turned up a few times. CDR3 coding DNA: TGTGCCAGCAGTTTGGCGGGACAGGGGCGGCCTGAAGCTTTCTTT. The encoded protein is CASSLAGQGRPEAFF. The V and J genes are TRBV28 and TRBJ1-1; 10 bases agree with TRBD1. The CDR3 length is 15 residues. The germline V gene encodes CDR1 MDHEN and CDR2 SYDVKM. The V gene end was trimmed by 3 bases and the J gene end by 6 bases; junction bases not matched to a gene: 7.